A selection of T cell receptor beta chains follows, all from one sample in a study of siplizumab effects on memory and regulatory T cells. Here immunoSEQ multiplex PCR was the method, and the copy in TCRdb shows in-frame clones only, minus some. The data show about 110,000 clones, just under 95% seen once. Sequenced material: CD4+ T cells sorted from blood. The receptors come from a human donor in good health. Each CDR3 is given with its conserved first and last residue. The D gene is left open where the match is weak. Clone size is given for some rows only: seen once, a few or many times, or a class if the clone is expanded.

abundance: .; j_gene: TRBJ1-1; d_gene: .; v_gene: TRBV7-2; CDR3nt: TGTGCCAGCAGACAGGGATCGCCCACTGAAGCTTTCTTT; CDR3aa: CASRQGSPTEAFF
abundance: .; j_gene: TRBJ2-1; d_gene: TRBD2; v_gene: TRBV4-1; CDR3nt: TGCGCCAGCAGCCATCCGCGGGAGACTAGCGACGATGAGCAGTTCTTC; CDR3aa: CASSHPRETSDDEQFF
abundance: .; j_gene: TRBJ1-3; d_gene: .; v_gene: TRBV6-1; CDR3nt: TGTGCCAGCAGTGAAATGTGGGGCTCTGGAAACACCATATATTTT; CDR3aa: CASSEMWGSGNTIYF
abundance: .; j_gene: TRBJ2-5; d_gene: .; v_gene: TRBV30; CDR3nt: TGTGCCTGGAAAGGCGAACAAGAGACCCAGTACTTC; CDR3aa: CAWKGEQETQYF
abundance: once; j_gene: TRBJ2-5; d_gene: TRBD2; v_gene: TRBV7-9; CDR3nt: TGTGCCAGCAGCTTAAACCCGGGGGGAAAAGTAGAGACCCAGTACTTC; CDR3aa: CASSLNPGGKVETQYF
abundance: .; j_gene: TRBJ2-7; d_gene: .; v_gene: TRBV6-5; CDR3nt: TGTGCCAGCAGTTTTACGGGAAGTCCGAAACCCTACGAGCAGTACTTC; CDR3aa: CASSFTGSPKPYEQYF
abundance: .; j_gene: TRBJ2-7; d_gene: .; v_gene: TRBV7-2; CDR3nt: TGTGCCAGCAGCTTGCGGGTCCCTCCCGAGCAGTACTTC; CDR3aa: CASSLRVPPEQYF
abundance: .; j_gene: TRBJ1-2; d_gene: .; v_gene: TRBV4-1; CDR3nt: TGCGCCAGCAGCCAAGATAGTGGGCAGGTCTTATTAGAGATCTATGGCTACACCTTC; CDR3aa: CASSQDSGQVLLEIYGYTF
abundance: .; j_gene: TRBJ1-1; d_gene: .; v_gene: TRBV14; CDR3nt: TGTGCCAGGAAGACTTCGGGACACCTTAACACTGAAGCTTTCTTT; CDR3aa: CARKTSGHLNTEAFF
abundance: .; j_gene: TRBJ1-4; d_gene: .; v_gene: TRBV5-6; CDR3nt: TGTGCCAGTAACCGACCGCCTAATGAAAAACTGTTTTTT; CDR3aa: CASNRPPNEKLFF
abundance: .; j_gene: TRBJ2-7; d_gene: .; v_gene: TRBV5-6; CDR3nt: TGTGCCAGCAGCTCGGACAAACCCTTCGGGCAGTACTTC; CDR3aa: CASSSDKPFGQYF
abundance: .; j_gene: TRBJ2-3; d_gene: .; v_gene: TRBV4-1; CDR3nt: TGCGCCAGCAGCTCCCCACCCAGGGGAAAGGACACAGATACGCAGTATTTT; CDR3aa: CASSSPPRGKDTDTQYF
abundance: .; j_gene: TRBJ1-4; d_gene: .; v_gene: TRBV6-5; CDR3nt: TGTGCCAGCAGTGAGGAAAAACTGTTTTTT; CDR3aa: CASSEEKLFF
abundance: .; j_gene: TRBJ2-1; d_gene: TRBD2; v_gene: TRBV6-5; CDR3nt: TGTGCCAGCAAAATCAGCGGGAGCAACAATGAGCAGTTCTTC; CDR3aa: CASKISGSNNEQFF
abundance: .; j_gene: TRBJ2-3; d_gene: TRBD2; v_gene: TRBV4-2; CDR3nt: TGTGCCAGCAGCCCCAGAGCTTCGCGGGGGGCCACAGATACGCAGTATTTT; CDR3aa: CASSPRASRGATDTQYF
abundance: .; j_gene: TRBJ2-7; d_gene: TRBD1; v_gene: TRBV5-1; CDR3nt: TGCGCCAGCAGCTTGTGGGACAGGGGTCGGGAGCAGTACTTC; CDR3aa: CASSLWDRGREQYF
abundance: once; j_gene: TRBJ2-6; d_gene: .; v_gene: TRBV7-2; CDR3nt: TGTGCCAGCAGCTTAGCGCGGAGGGGAGGGGCCAACGTCCTGACTTTC; CDR3aa: CASSLARRGGANVLTF
abundance: .; j_gene: TRBJ2-7; d_gene: .; v_gene: TRBV5-6; CDR3nt: TGTGCCAGCAGCTCCCGGGACACCACCTACGAGCAGTACTTC; CDR3aa: CASSSRDTTYEQYF
abundance: .; j_gene: TRBJ2-3; d_gene: TRBD1; v_gene: TRBV11-2; CDR3nt: TGTGCCAGCAGCCGGGACAGTTACACAGATACGCAGTATTTT; CDR3aa: CASSRDSYTDTQYF
abundance: .; j_gene: TRBJ1-4; d_gene: .; v_gene: TRBV7-9; CDR3nt: TGTGCCAGCAGCCCCCTGGAGGGGGTCGGAAGGGAAAAACTGTTTTTT; CDR3aa: CASSPLEGVGREKLFF
abundance: .; j_gene: TRBJ2-6; d_gene: .; v_gene: TRBV29-1; CDR3nt: TGCAGCGTTTTTCAGGGATCTGGGGCCAACGTCCTGACTTTC; CDR3aa: CSVFQGSGANVLTF
abundance: .; j_gene: TRBJ2-7; d_gene: .; v_gene: TRBV7-9; CDR3nt: TGTGCCAGCAGCTTATCCATTGGCGAGCAGTACTTC; CDR3aa: CASSLSIGEQYF
abundance: once; j_gene: TRBJ2-2; d_gene: .; v_gene: TRBV10-1; CDR3nt: TGCGCCAGCAGTCAGGACACGAACACCGGGGAGCTGTTTTTT; CDR3aa: CASSQDTNTGELFF
abundance: .; j_gene: TRBJ2-1; d_gene: TRBD2; v_gene: TRBV29-1; CDR3nt: TGCAGCGGGTCCAGGCGGGAGGGCCATGAGCAGTTCTTC; CDR3aa: CSGSRREGHEQFF
abundance: .; j_gene: TRBJ2-2; d_gene: .; v_gene: TRBV27; CDR3nt: TGTGCCAGCAGTCCGCGGGGGACAGTAACCGGGGAGCTGTTTTTT; CDR3aa: CASSPRGTVTGELFF
abundance: .; j_gene: TRBJ2-7; d_gene: .; v_gene: TRBV7-2; CDR3nt: TGTGCCAGCACCATGGGGGCCAATCCTGCCTACGAGCAGTACTTC; CDR3aa: CASTMGANPAYEQYF
abundance: .; j_gene: TRBJ2-7; d_gene: TRBD2; v_gene: TRBV10-1; CDR3nt: TGCGCCAGCAGTCCTGGGGCTAGCGGACCGAACGAGCAGTACTTC; CDR3aa: CASSPGASGPNEQYF
abundance: .; j_gene: TRBJ2-5; d_gene: .; v_gene: TRBV14; CDR3nt: TGTGCCAGCAGCCAAGATCTGGGGTGGAGAGAGACCCAGTACTTC; CDR3aa: CASSQDLGWRETQYF
abundance: .; j_gene: TRBJ2-4; d_gene: .; v_gene: TRBV5-1; CDR3nt: TGCGCCAGCAGCTTCGGCCTAGCCAAAAACATTCAGTACTTC; CDR3aa: CASSFGLAKNIQYF
abundance: .; j_gene: TRBJ1-4; d_gene: .; v_gene: TRBV4-1; CDR3nt: TGCGCCAGCAGCCACCCTAATGAAAAACTGTTTTTT; CDR3aa: CASSHPNEKLFF
abundance: .; j_gene: TRBJ2-7; d_gene: TRBD1; v_gene: TRBV6-1; CDR3nt: TGTGCCAGCAGTGTAGCTGTACAGGGGGCCTACGAGCAGTACTTC; CDR3aa: CASSVAVQGAYEQYF
abundance: .; j_gene: TRBJ2-3; d_gene: .; v_gene: TRBV11-3; CDR3nt: TGTGCCAGCAGCCCAGGGACGGATACGCAGTATTTT; CDR3aa: CASSPGTDTQYF
abundance: .; j_gene: TRBJ2-1; d_gene: TRBD2; v_gene: TRBV4-1; CDR3nt: TGCGCCAGCAGCCAGCAACTAGCGGGGCTTAGCTCCTACAATGAGCAGTTCTTC; CDR3aa: CASSQQLAGLSSYNEQFF
abundance: .; j_gene: TRBJ1-1; d_gene: .; v_gene: TRBV5-1; CDR3nt: TGCGCCAGCAGCTTCGGGACAACAGGGAACACTGAAGCTTTCTTT; CDR3aa: CASSFGTTGNTEAFF
abundance: once; j_gene: TRBJ2-3; d_gene: .; v_gene: TRBV5-4; CDR3nt: TGTGCCAGCAGCTTGGACTCCACGGGTACGCAGTATTTT; CDR3aa: CASSLDSTGTQYF
abundance: .; j_gene: TRBJ1-1; d_gene: .; v_gene: TRBV6-6; CDR3nt: TGTGCCAGCAGTTCCGGGACCGGGGCTTTCTTT; CDR3aa: CASSSGTGAFF
abundance: .; j_gene: TRBJ2-2; d_gene: .; v_gene: TRBV7-7; CDR3nt: TGTGCCAGCAGCTTACGGGGGTCCGGGGAGCTGTTTTTT; CDR3aa: CASSLRGSGELFF
abundance: .; j_gene: TRBJ2-2; d_gene: .; v_gene: TRBV7-9; CDR3nt: TGTGCCAGCACCCGCAGCCCCGGGGAGCTGTTTTTT; CDR3aa: CASTRSPGELFF
abundance: .; j_gene: TRBJ1-1; d_gene: .; v_gene: TRBV4-1; CDR3nt: TGCGCCAGCAGCCTTGACAGGTATTCGGCTTTCTTT; CDR3aa: CASSLDRYSAFF
abundance: .; j_gene: TRBJ1-5; d_gene: .; v_gene: TRBV6-6; CDR3nt: TGTGCCAGCAGTTCGCTCTATCCTTATAGCAATCAGCCCCAGCATTTT; CDR3aa: CASSSLYPYSNQPQHF
abundance: .; j_gene: TRBJ2-7; d_gene: .; v_gene: TRBV5-6; CDR3nt: TGTGCCAGCAGCAGCTTAGGACAGAAAGCCTACGAGCAGTACTTC; CDR3aa: CASSSLGQKAYEQYF
abundance: .; j_gene: TRBJ2-2; d_gene: TRBD2; v_gene: TRBV10-3; CDR3nt: TGTGCCATCAGCTTGGGACTAGCGGGAGGGGGTCCGACTCTGTTTTTT; CDR3aa: CAISLGLAGGGPTLFF
abundance: .; j_gene: TRBJ2-5; d_gene: TRBD2; v_gene: TRBV2; CDR3nt: TGTGCCAGCAGTGTTCGACTAGCGGGACCCTGGGAGCAGTACTTC; CDR3aa: CASSVRLAGPWEQYF
abundance: .; j_gene: TRBJ2-3; d_gene: .; v_gene: TRBV7-3; CDR3nt: TGTGCCAGCAGCTTAGGGACCCCCCGCACAGATACGCAGTATTTT; CDR3aa: CASSLGTPRTDTQYF
abundance: once; j_gene: TRBJ1-1; d_gene: .; v_gene: TRBV5-6; CDR3nt: TGTGCCAGCAGCGACCTATCGGAAGCTTTCTTT; CDR3aa: CASSDLSEAFF
abundance: .; j_gene: TRBJ2-1; d_gene: .; v_gene: TRBV10-2; CDR3nt: TGCGCCAGCAGTGAGGGGTATGAGCAGTTCTTC; CDR3aa: CASSEGYEQFF
abundance: .; j_gene: TRBJ2-7; d_gene: TRBD1; v_gene: TRBV30; CDR3nt: TGTGCCTGGAGGAGACAGGGGGCCTACGAGCAGTACTTC; CDR3aa: CAWRRQGAYEQYF
abundance: .; j_gene: TRBJ2-5; d_gene: .; v_gene: TRBV18; CDR3nt: TGTGCCAGCTCGCCAGGACCCCGCCGAGAGACCCAGTACTTC; CDR3aa: CASSPGPRRETQYF
abundance: .; j_gene: TRBJ2-7; d_gene: .; v_gene: TRBV6-5; CDR3nt: TGTGCCAGCAGTTCCCTTGGGACCGACTCCTACGAGCAGTACTTC; CDR3aa: CASSSLGTDSYEQYF
abundance: once; j_gene: TRBJ1-3; d_gene: .; v_gene: TRBV7-8; CDR3nt: TGTGCCAGCAGCTTAACAATTGCGGGGCTATCTGGAAACACCATATATTTT; CDR3aa: CASSLTIAGLSGNTIYF
abundance: .; j_gene: TRBJ1-2; d_gene: TRBD1; v_gene: TRBV5-1; CDR3nt: TGCGCCAGCCAAACTGGTTCGGGACAGGGACATGGCTACACCTTC; CDR3aa: CASQTGSGQGHGYTF
abundance: .; j_gene: TRBJ2-3; d_gene: .; v_gene: TRBV5-1; CDR3nt: TGCGCCAGCAGCTTGGTAGGGGTTGGCACAGATACGCAGTATTTT; CDR3aa: CASSLVGVGTDTQYF
abundance: .; j_gene: TRBJ1-4; d_gene: TRBD1; v_gene: TRBV5-1; CDR3nt: TGCGCCAGCAGGACCGGGACAGGGGAAGAAAAACTGTTTTTT; CDR3aa: CASRTGTGEEKLFF
abundance: few; j_gene: TRBJ1-2; d_gene: .; v_gene: TRBV11-2; CDR3nt: TGTGCCAGCAGCTTAACCGGCGTCGGGGGAAGATTCTATGGCTACACCTTC; CDR3aa: CASSLTGVGGRFYGYTF